Shown below are 7 T cell receptor beta chains from a single sample sequenced in a study of CD8 T cells in Susac syndrome. Reverse transcription of roughly 0.5 to 1 ug RNA was carried out with random hexamers. In TCRdb, the immunoSEQ multiplex PCR reads were re-called with MiXCR into one record per CDR3 protein. The sample consists of approximately 130,000 distinct CDR3 sequences, about 90% of them appearing once. The sequenced sample was CD8+ T cells from PBMCs. These TCRs come from a human donor with multiple sclerosis.

The V and J genes are TRBV5-6 and TRBJ1-2; D not resolved. Germline lookup yields CDR1 SGHDT and CDR2 YYEEEE. The CDR3 consists of 14 residues. Trimming removed 4 bases from V and 5 bases from J, with 15 bases in between. The CDR3, as DNA: TGTGCCAGCAGCCCCTTAAAGGGCGGGTATGGCTACACCTTC. Protein sequence: CASSPLKGGYGYTF.

This chain links TRBV9 with TRBJ1-1; 10 positions agree with TRBD1. The V segment lost 3 bases and the J segment 7 bases; nucleotides outside the gene matches: 6. In germline, CDR1 is SGDLS, CDR2 YYNGEE. This CDR3 has 14 amino acids. The CDR3 sequence is CASSGTGGRIEAFF. CDR3 bases: TGTGCCAGCAGCGGGACAGGGGGTAGGATTGAAGCTTTCTTT.

This clonotype came up once. J is TRBJ2-5 and V is TRBV28; 11 bases are shared with TRBD2. The CDR3 consists of 15 residues. Trimming cost V 6 bases and J 2 bases; bases outside gene matches: 5. The germline V gene has CDR1 MDHEN and CDR2 SYDVKM. The CDR3 DNA reads TGTGCCAGCAGACCCAGACTAGCGGGACAAGAGACCCAGTACTTC. Encoded protein: CASRPRLAGQETQYF.

A single count supports this clonotype. The chain is built from TRBV30 and TRBJ2-3, with D possibly TRBD2 on 6 matching bases. Trimming removed 7 bases at V and 8 bases at J, with 28 bases between. This CDR3 contains 16 residues. Germline CDR1 and CDR2: GTSNPN and SVGIG (reference sequence). CDR3 in DNA: TGTGCCTACCGCTCCGGAGGGGAACCCGGGGCGAGTACGCAGTATTTT. Translated: CAYRSGGEPGASTQYF.

The J gene is TRBJ1-2, the V gene TRBV15; D remains unclear. The CDR3 spans 16 residues. V was shortened by 0 bases and J by 5 bases, with 16 bases between the two germline ends. CDR1 is LNHNV and CDR2 is YYDKDF in the germline V gene (reference sequence). In DNA, the CDR3 is TGTGCCACCAGCAGAGATCAGAAGGGCTCGGAGTATGGCTACACCTTC. Translation gives CATSRDQKGSEYGYTF.

The V gene is TRBV12-3 or TRBV12-4, the J gene TRBJ2-2; D assignment may be TRBD1 or TRBD2 (5 bases each). V dropped 3 bases and J dropped 2 bases, with 16 bases sitting between them. The CDR3 runs to 17 residues. This chain's CDR3 is CASSFAPGTLNTGELFF. The DNA for the CDR3 is TGTGCCAGCAGTTTTGCCCCCGGGACGTTAAACACCGGGGAGCTGTTTTTT.

This chain connects TRBV30 to TRBJ1-1; D may be TRBD1 (6 bases). V lost 6 bases, J lost 0 bases, and 14 bases lay in between. Germline V CDR1 and CDR2: GTSNPN, SVGIG (reference sequence). CDR3 length: 14 residues. CDR3 in DNA: TGTGCCTGTGACGGACAGACACTGAACACTGAAGCTTTCTTT. This gives the protein CACDGQTLNTEAFF.